A single sample gave rise to the 16 T cell receptor beta chains below, sequenced in a study of persistence of HIV-infected CD4 T cells. These receptors have no identified antigens. The libraries were made with immunoSEQ version 4 in survey mode. Generated by immunoSEQ multiplex PCR, the TCRdb table keeps only in-frame clones and is missing some. Here the sample spans about 60,000 clones, 70% to 75% being singletons. Overlapping HIV-1 Gag 15-mer peptides at 0.85 to 1 ug per peptide per mL were used. Memory cells lacking CD40L and CD69 with high CD45RO were sorted. Material: CD4+ T cells sorted from PBMCs after roughly 18-hour stimulation, obtained from a patient who received antiretroviral therapy. These receptor sequences come from an adult man with HIV who was CMV-seropositive.

V gene TRBV7-9 combines with J gene TRBJ1-3, with 7 bases identical to TRBD1. The CDR3 length is 16 residues. The germline V gene encodes CDR1 SEHNR and CDR2 FQNEAQ (reference sequence). Trimming took 5 bases from V and 1 from J; bases not matched to a gene: 8. The DNA of the CDR3 is TGTGCCAGCAGCCAAACAGGGGCTCTATCTGGAAACACCATATATTTT. This sequence encodes CASSQTGALSGNTIYF.

This clone was counted a single time. Other DNA sequences in the same sample also yield this CDR3. V is TRBV9 and J is TRBJ1-6, with 11 bases that match TRBD1. Germline V lookup: CDR1 SGDLS, CDR2 YYNGEE. After removal of 0 bases from V and 9 bases from J, the junction contained 2 bases not matched to a gene. The CDR3 extends over 15 amino acids. CDR3 amino acids: CASSVGTGGSSPLHF. In DNA form, the CDR3 reads TGTGCCAGCAGCGTAGGGACAGGGGGCAGTTCACCCCTCCACTTT.

This chain links TRBV5-1 with TRBJ2-3, with TRBD1 as a possible D gene (6 bases). With 9 bases removed from V and 0 bases from J, the gap between germline ends came to 17 bases. CDR1 SGHRS and CDR2 YFSETQ come from the germline V gene. The CDR3 loop spans 15 amino acids. The CDR3 DNA reads TGCGCCACCTCCGAAGGGGGTAGGAGCACAGATACGCAGTATTTT. This translates into CATSEGGRSTDTQYF.

The chain couples TRBV18 to TRBJ1-5, with a possible D match to TRBD1 (5 bases). The CDR3 extends over 13 amino acids. Germline values: CDR1 KGHSH, CDR2 LQKENI. V lost 6 bases, J lost 1 base, and 7 bases lay in between. The CDR3 spells CASSGGSNQPQHF. As DNA, the CDR3 is TGTGCCAGCTCGGGGGGGAGCAATCAGCCCCAGCATTTT.

The rearrangement uses TRBV19 and TRBJ1-5; D perhaps matches TRBD1 (6 bases). This CDR3 contains 15 residues. The V gene's germline CDR1 is LNHDA and CDR2 SQIVND (reference sequence). Between the trimmed V and J ends, which lost 7 bases and 7 bases, there was a span of 20 bases. CDR3 in DNA: TGTGCCAGTACCTTAAACAGGGTAGACGGCCAGCCCCAGCATTTT. Its translation: CASTLNRVDGQPQHF.

Worth noting for this clone: An end of the junction does not agree with germline; a read error may underlie this. J is TRBJ1-4 and V is TRBV18, with D hard to call. The CDR3 is 14 amino acids. The V gene's germline CDR1 is KGHSH and CDR2 LQKENI. CDR3 DNA: TGTGCCAGCTCTCCACCCTCAGATATCGGAAAACTGTTTTTT. As protein: CASSPPSDIGKLFF.

CDR3 sequence: CASSEPDRESNQPQHF. CDR3 bases: TGTGCCAGCAGTGAGCCGGACAGGGAATCCAATCAGCCCCAGCATTTT. The chain uses TRBV27 and TRBJ1-5; 8 bases are shared with TRBD1. The germline CDR1 and CDR2 sequences are MNHEY and SMNVEV (reference sequence). The CDR3 covers 16 residues. V lost 5 bases, J lost 3 bases, and 9 bases stayed unmatched.

The V and J genes are TRBV2 and TRBJ2-7; D perhaps matches TRBD2 (7 bases). CDR1 and CDR2 (germline): SNHLY, FYNNEI. V dropped 5 bases and J dropped 2 bases, with 19 bases sitting between them. The CDR3 covers 16 residues. The CDR3: CASSLLGGGSTYEQYF. The CDR3 region has the DNA TGTGCCAGCAGTCTCCTAGGCGGGGGCTCGACCTACGAGCAGTACTTC.

The chain couples TRBV4-2 to TRBJ1-3; D ambiguous. Trimming cost V 1 base and J 0 bases, with 10 bases left between them. Germline V gene lookup returns CDR1 LGHNA and CDR2 YNFKEQ. The CDR3 consists of 16 residues. In DNA form, the CDR3 reads TGTGCCAGCAGCCAAGGGGTCACAGCCTCTGGAAACACCATATATTTT. Amino acids: CASSQGVTASGNTIYF.

The chain employs TRBV4-1 and TRBJ2-5; D gene unclear. CDR1 and CDR2 from the germline V gene are MGHRA and YSYEKL. Trimming left V 0 bases short and J 0 bases short, with 8 bases between. CDR3 size: 15 residues. DNA for the CDR3: TGCGCCAGCAGCCAAGAAGGCAGGAACCAAGAGACCCAGTACTTC. It is translated as CASSQEGRNQETQYF.

This clone turned up a few times. The V and J genes are TRBV10-3 and TRBJ1-6; the D gene is possibly TRBD1 (5 bases). The CDR3 covers 14 residues. Germline assignment: CDR1 ENHRY and CDR2 SYGVKD. Deletions cut 6 bases from V and 6 bases from J, with 12 bases between. The CDR3: CAIRRAGGNSPLHF. The CDR3 DNA reads as TGTGCCATCAGGCGGGCGGGGGGTAATTCACCCCTCCACTTT.

This clone was counted a single time. The rearrangement uses TRBV19 and TRBJ2-1, with a tentative D call TRBD1 (6 bases). The germline V gene has CDR1 LNHDA and CDR2 SQIVND (reference sequence). The CDR3 has 16 amino acids. V was pared by 7 bases and J by 6 bases, with 22 bases between. For the CDR3, the DNA is TGTGCCAGTACCTTGACTGGGACAAGTTGGGGCAATGAGCAGTTCTTC. Protein sequence: CASTLTGTSWGNEQFF.

The chain couples TRBV28 to TRBJ1-2; D is uncertain. The CDR3 has 14 residues. Germline CDR1 MDHEN, CDR2 SYDVKM. With 5 bases removed from V and 4 bases from J, the gap between germline ends came to 14 bases. The CDR3 protein is CASSPPRARYGYTF. The DNA for the CDR3 is TGTGCCAGCAGTCCCCCGAGGGCCCGCTATGGCTACACCTTC.

The chain links TRBV6-5 to TRBJ1-5; 10 bases match TRBD1. Germline assignment: CDR1 MNHEY and CDR2 SVGAGI. The CDR3 loop spans 15 amino acids. Germline trimming cut 6 bases from V and 2 bases from J; bases unmatched to any gene: 4. CDR3 residues: CASRSGTGGNQPQHF. In nucleotides, the CDR3 is TGTGCCAGCAGGTCCGGGACAGGGGGCAATCAGCCCCAGCATTTT.

The rearrangement links TRBV28 to TRBJ1-2, with D possibly TRBD1 on 5 matching bases. This CDR3 has 13 residues. V lost 5 bases, J lost 4 bases, and 11 bases lay in between. CDR1 and CDR2 from the germline V gene are MDHEN and SYDVKM. DNA for the CDR3: TGTGCCAGCAGTCCTATCGACAGCTATGGCTACACCTTC. Residues: CASSPIDSYGYTF.

V gene TRBV14 combines with J gene TRBJ1-3, with D possibly matching TRBD1 (5 bases). The CDR3 length is 15 residues. Germline lookup yields CDR1 SGHDN and CDR2 FVKESK. With 5 bases removed from V and 4 bases from J, the gap between germline ends came to 15 bases. The CDR3 sequence: CASSSQTGGGNTIYF. The CDR3 DNA reads TGTGCCAGCAGCTCGCAAACAGGAGGCGGAAACACCATATATTTT.